This TCR beta chain was documented in a study of shared clonotypes between healthy human individuals (dated by TCRdb to 2018 to 2020). With regard to the full study: Two women and a few men aged 18 to 49 years were included in the cohort. For each donor, CD4 naive and CD4 memory were each run on three plates, CD8 naive on two plates, and CD8 memory on one plate. Blood TCR repertoires of about 5 healthy adults were deeply sequenced to estimate repertoire size and the extent of clonotype sharing between individuals. To increase sequencing depth and limit assay-specific biases, TCR repertoire library preparation and sequencing were carried out by different laboratories using diverse techniques. Leukapheresis yielded between about 0.85 and 10 billion PBMCs per donor.

Notes on this clone: This clone's antigen is unknown. No base quality information exists; no much larger clone differs at one position. Other DNA sequences from this sample encode an identical CDR3 as well.

Using the deep immunoSEQ assay, TCR CDR3 regions were amplified from genomic DNA by multiplex PCR. Extracted genomic DNA from each cell subset was spread evenly across all wells of several immunoSEQ 96-well plates, with each plate serving as a replicate. Each replicate PCR for sorted subsets received roughly 0.2 ug genomic DNA, equal to 30,000 or so T cell genomes. The purified libraries were quantified using a Qubit 3.0 fluorometer, sized with a Bioanalyzer 2100, and then quantified again using the KAPA Library Quantification kit. A separate single-read 150-cycle Illumina NextSeq 550 flow cell was used to sequence each immunoSEQ 96-well plate. The published analysis was carried out like this. Because only junctional sequences without quality scores were contained in the immunoSEQ output, filtering matching that applied to full-length reads could not be performed. To assign V/J genes and CDR3, sequences were annotated using PyIR, a Python wrapper for IgBLAST v1.9, with IMGT germline references. Reads were filtered out if the reads had weak V/J assignments (E-value above 1e-6), no CDR3, stop codons, out-of-frame junctions, or ambiguous translated residues. V3J clonotypes were defined as sequences sharing an identical inferred V gene, J gene, and CDR3 amino acid sequence. The percentage overlap between two repertoires was calculated by dividing the number of shared unique clonotypes by the size of the smaller repertoire. Repertoire richness was assessed with RTK rarefaction, the Chao1 estimator, and Recon v2.1 estimates of unobserved clonotypes. OLGA was used to compute generation probabilities for all TCRbeta clonotypes that the gDNA method yielded from a handful of donors. TCRdb stores this immuneACCESS table with in-frame sequences only. Part of the clones is absent; in the studies checked, under half of the shortfall reflects unresolved V genes, and no reason is known for the rest. That table is the source of V, J and clone size, and D and trimming were worked out from the DNA. In this sample the table shows 2,500,000 or so clones, around 94% of which occur a single time. The biggest ten clones account for 0.13% to 0.15% of the sample.

The paper's findings and limits, for the study overall: Estimated clonotype richness was generally larger for naive than for memory subsets. Compared with non-shared clonotypes, clonotypes shared by all four sorted-subset donors had higher generation probabilities. Sharing across a few donors was observed for around 5% of naive CD4, about 4% of naive CD8, 2% to 2.5% of memory CD4, and about 0.38% of memory CD8 clonotypes. Because the study included only a small number of donors, the genetic and exposure-history diversity represented was limited. Based on pairwise subsampling, the degree of clonotype sharing among donors was expected to be affected by sequencing depth. Sampling was restricted to blood, and TCR repertoires in tissues likely differ from the TCR repertoires found in blood. Even with the large sequencing depth, rarefaction of the sorted-subset datasets indicated that sequencing was incomplete.

The donors were healthy, HIV-negative adults with no recently reported acute infections or vaccinations. Only Caucasian adults living in Nashville, Tennessee, USA were represented among the donors. CD4+ T cells were enriched by magnetic negative selection; naive cells were then positively selected on CD45RA, and the negative fraction formed the memory subset. Blood was collected by leukapheresis, and PBMCs were isolated by Ficoll-Histopaque density gradient centrifugation and then cryopreserved in liquid nitrogen vapor phase. Analytical flow cytometry was used to check the purity and quantity of each magnetically sorted T cell population. Each sorted fraction had its genomic DNA isolated and then quantified by UV absorbance on a Nanodrop 2000c. From the germline V gene, CDR1 is SGDLS and CDR2 is YYNGEE. From the cysteine up to the phenylalanine, the CDR3 has a length of 12 residues. The CDR3 DNA has 36 bases and is translated from base 1. V is clipped by 0 bases and J by 4 bases, and the sequence between their germline boundaries is 3 bases long.

Sequencing was performed on naive CD4+ T cells sorted from blood. The cell subset or site tag for this specimen amounts to: CD45RA+ positively selected. This TCR was sampled from a man younger than 35 in good health. The chain is made from TRBV9 and TRBJ2-3; too little of a D gene remains to name it. The nucleotides are TGTGCCAGCAGCGTAGAATCAGATACGCAGTATTTT. This translates into CASSVESDTQYF.